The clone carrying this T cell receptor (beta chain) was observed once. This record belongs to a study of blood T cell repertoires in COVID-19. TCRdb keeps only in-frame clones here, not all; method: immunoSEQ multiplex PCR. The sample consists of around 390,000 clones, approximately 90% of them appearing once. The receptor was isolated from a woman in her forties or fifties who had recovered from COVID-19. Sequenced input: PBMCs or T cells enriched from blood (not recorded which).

CDR3 in DNA: TGTGCCAGCAGGGCAGCGACAGGGGGCTATGGCTACACCTTC. Residues: CASRAATGGYGYTF. J is TRBJ1-2 and V is TRBV9, with 9 bases lining up with TRBD1. CDR3 length equals 14 residues. Trimming took 5 bases from V and 4 from J; bases not matched to a gene: 6. Per the germline V gene, CDR1 is SGDLS and CDR2 is YYNGEE.